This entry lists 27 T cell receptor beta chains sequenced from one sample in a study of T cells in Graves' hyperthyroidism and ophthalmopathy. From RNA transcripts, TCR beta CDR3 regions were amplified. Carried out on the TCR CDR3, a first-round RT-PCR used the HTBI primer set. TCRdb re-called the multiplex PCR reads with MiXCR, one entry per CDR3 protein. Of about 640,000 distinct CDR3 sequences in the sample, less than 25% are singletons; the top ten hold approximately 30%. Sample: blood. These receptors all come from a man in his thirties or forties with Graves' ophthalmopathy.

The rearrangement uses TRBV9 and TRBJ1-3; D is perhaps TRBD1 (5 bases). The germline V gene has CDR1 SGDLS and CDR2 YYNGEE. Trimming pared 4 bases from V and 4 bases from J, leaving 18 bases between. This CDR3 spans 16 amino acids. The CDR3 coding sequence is TGTGCCAGCAGCCAACCTAGGGGTACGAGGGGAAACACCATATATTTT. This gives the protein CASSQPRGTRGNTIYF. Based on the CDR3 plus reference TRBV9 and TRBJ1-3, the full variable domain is DSGVTQTPKHLITATGQRVTLRCSPRSGDLSVYWYQQSLDQGLQFLIQYYNGEERAKGNILERFSAQQFPDLHSELNLSSLELGDSALYFCASSQPRGTRGNTIYFGEGSWLTVV.

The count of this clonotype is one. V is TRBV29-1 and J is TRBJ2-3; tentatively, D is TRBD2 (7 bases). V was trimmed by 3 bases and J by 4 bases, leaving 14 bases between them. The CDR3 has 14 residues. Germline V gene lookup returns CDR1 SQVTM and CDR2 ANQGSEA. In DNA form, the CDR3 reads TGCAGCGTTGACGCCAAGGGGGGGGCAGATACGCAGTATTTT. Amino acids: CSVDAKGGADTQYF.

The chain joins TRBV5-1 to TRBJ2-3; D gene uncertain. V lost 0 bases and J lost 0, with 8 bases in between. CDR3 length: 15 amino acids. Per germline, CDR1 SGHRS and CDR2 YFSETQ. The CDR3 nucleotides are TGCGCCAGCAGCTTGGCACACCCTAGCACAGATACGCAGTATTTT. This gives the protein CASSLAHPSTDTQYF.

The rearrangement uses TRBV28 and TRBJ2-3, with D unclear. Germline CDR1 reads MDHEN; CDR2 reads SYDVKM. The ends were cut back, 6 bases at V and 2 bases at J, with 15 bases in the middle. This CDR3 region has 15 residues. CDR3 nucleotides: TGTGCCAGCAGCGGACCCTCGAGTCTCACAGATACGCAGTATTTT. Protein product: CASSGPSSLTDTQYF.

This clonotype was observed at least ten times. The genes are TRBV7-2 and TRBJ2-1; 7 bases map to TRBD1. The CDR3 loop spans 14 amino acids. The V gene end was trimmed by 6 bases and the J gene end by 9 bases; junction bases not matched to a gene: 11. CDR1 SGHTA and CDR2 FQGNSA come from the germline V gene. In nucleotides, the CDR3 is TGTGCCAGCAGGCGTCAACAGGGGTCGGGTGAGCAGTTCTTC. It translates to CASRRQQGSGEQFF.

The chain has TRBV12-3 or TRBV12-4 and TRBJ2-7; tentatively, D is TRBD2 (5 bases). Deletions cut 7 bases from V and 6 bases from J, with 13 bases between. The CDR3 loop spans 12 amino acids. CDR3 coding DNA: TGTGCCAGCAAAGCCCCAAGCGGCGAGCAGTACTTC. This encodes CASKAPSGEQYF.

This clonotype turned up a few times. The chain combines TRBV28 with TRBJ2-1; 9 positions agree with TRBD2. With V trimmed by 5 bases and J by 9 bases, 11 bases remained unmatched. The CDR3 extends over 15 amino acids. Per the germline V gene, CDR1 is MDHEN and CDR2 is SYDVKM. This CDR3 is CASSPMVAGEVEQFF. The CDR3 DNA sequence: TGTGCCAGCAGTCCCATGGTAGCGGGAGAGGTTGAGCAGTTCTTC.

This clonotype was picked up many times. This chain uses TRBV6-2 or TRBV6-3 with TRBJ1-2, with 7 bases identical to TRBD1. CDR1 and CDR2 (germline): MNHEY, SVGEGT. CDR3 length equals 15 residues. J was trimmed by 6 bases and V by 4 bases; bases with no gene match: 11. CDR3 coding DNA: TGTGCCAGCAGTTCCTCTCTTGCGACAGGGAATGGCTACACCTTC. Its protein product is CASSSSLATGNGYTF.

CDR3 bases: TGTGCCACCAGCAGAGTGACAGGGGGCGTAAAGACCCAGTACTTC. Its protein product is CATSRVTGGVKTQYF. The chain employs TRBV15 and TRBJ2-5; 10 bases align to TRBD1. From germline, CDR1 is LNHNV and CDR2 YYDKDF (reference sequence). With V trimmed by 1 base and J by 6 bases, 5 bases remained unmatched. The CDR3 spans 15 residues.

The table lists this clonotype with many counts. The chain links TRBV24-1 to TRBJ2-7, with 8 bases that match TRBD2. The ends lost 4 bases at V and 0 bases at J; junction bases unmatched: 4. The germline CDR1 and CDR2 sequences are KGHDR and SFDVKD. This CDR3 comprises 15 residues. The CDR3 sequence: CATSDSGTSSYEQYF. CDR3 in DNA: TGTGCCACCAGTGACTCCGGGACTAGCTCCTACGAGCAGTACTTC.

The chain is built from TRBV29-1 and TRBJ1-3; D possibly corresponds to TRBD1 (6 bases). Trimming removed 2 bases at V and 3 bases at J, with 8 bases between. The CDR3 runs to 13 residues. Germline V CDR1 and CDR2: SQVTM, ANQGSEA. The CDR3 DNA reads TGCAGCGTTGAACAAGGGGGTGGAAACACCATATATTTT. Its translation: CSVEQGGGNTIYF.

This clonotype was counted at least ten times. CDR3 protein: CASSFPIPSYEQYF. The CDR3, as DNA: TGTGCCAGCAGTTTCCCAATTCCGTCCTACGAGCAGTACTTC. The gene calls are TRBV6-2 or TRBV6-3 and TRBJ2-7; no reliable D call. Germline lookup yields CDR1 MNHEY and CDR2 SVGEGT. V was trimmed by 4 bases and J by 1 base, leaving 11 bases between them. The CDR3 sequence is 14 residues long.

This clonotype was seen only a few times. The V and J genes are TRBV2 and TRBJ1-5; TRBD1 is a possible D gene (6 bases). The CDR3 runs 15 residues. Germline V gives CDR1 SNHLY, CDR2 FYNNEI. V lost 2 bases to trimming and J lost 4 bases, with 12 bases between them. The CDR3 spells CASSETGASNQPQHF. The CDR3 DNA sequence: TGTGCCAGCAGTGAAACGGGGGCTTCAAATCAGCCCCAGCATTTT. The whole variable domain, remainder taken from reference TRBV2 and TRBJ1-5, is EPEVTQTPSHQVTQMGQEVILRCVPISNHLYFYWYRQILGQKVEFLVSFYNNEISEKSEIFDDQFSVERPDGSNFTLKIRSTKLEDSAMYFCASSETGASNQPQHFGDGTRLSIL.

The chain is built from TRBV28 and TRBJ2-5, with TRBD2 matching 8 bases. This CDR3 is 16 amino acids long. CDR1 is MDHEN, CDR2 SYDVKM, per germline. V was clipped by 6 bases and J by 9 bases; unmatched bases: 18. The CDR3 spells CASSLAGLAGRQAQYF. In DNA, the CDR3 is TGTGCCAGCAGCTTGGCCGGGCTAGCGGGTCGACAGGCCCAGTACTTC.

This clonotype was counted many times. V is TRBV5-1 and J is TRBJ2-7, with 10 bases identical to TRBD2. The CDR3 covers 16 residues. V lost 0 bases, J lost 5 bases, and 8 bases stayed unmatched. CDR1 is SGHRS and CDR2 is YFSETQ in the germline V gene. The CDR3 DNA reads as TGCGCCAGCAGCTTGGTGGCTAGCGGGAGACCCCACGAGCAGTACTTC. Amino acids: CASSLVASGRPHEQYF.

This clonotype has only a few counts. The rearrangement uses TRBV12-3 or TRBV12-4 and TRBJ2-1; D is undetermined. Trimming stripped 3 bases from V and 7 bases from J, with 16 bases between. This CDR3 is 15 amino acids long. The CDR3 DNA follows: TGTGCCAGCAGTTTCGGCGGTACCATGTCGAATGAGCAGTTCTTC. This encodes CASSFGGTMSNEQFF.

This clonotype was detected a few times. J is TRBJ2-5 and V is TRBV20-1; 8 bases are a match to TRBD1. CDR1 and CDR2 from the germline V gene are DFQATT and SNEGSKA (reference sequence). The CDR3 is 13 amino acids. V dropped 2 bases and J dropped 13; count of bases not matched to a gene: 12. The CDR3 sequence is CSARSPASGTGYF. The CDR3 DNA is TGCAGTGCTAGATCCCCCGCGTCCGGGACAGGGTACTTC.

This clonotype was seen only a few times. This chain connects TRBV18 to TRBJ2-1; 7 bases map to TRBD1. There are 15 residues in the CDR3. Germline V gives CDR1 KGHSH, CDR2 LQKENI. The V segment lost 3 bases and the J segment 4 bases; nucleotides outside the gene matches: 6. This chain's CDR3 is CASSPYRDRYNEQFF. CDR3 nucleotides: TGTGCCAGCTCACCTTATCGGGACAGATACAATGAGCAGTTCTTC.

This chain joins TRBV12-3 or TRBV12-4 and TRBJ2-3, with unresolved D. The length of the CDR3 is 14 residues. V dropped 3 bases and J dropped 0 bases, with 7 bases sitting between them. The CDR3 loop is CASSFSVSTDTQYF. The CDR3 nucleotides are TGTGCCAGCAGTTTTAGTGTAAGCACAGATACGCAGTATTTT.

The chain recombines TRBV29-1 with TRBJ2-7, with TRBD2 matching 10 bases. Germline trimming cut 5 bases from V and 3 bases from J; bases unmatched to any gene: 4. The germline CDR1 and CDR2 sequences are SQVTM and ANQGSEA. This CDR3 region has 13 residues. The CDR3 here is CSVSGTSDYEQYF. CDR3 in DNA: TGCAGCGTTTCCGGGACTAGCGACTACGAGCAGTACTTC.

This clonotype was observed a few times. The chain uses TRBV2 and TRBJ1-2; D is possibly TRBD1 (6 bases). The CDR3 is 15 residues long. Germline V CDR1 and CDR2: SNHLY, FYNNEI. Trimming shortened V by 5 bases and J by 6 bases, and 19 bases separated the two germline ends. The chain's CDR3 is CASSPGTKGGNGYTF. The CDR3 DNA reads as TGTGCCAGCAGTCCCGGGACCAAGGGGGGAAATGGCTACACCTTC. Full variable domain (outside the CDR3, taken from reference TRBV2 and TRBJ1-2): EPEVTQTPSHQVTQMGQEVILRCVPISNHLYFYWYRQILGQKVEFLVSFYNNEISEKSEIFDDQFSVERPDGSNFTLKIRSTKLEDSAMYFCASSPGTKGGNGYTFGSGTRLTVV.

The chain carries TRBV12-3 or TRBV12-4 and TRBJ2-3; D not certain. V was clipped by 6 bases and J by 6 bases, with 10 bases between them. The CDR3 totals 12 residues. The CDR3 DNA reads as TGTGCCAGCAGGCAGGTCGGTGATACGCAGTATTTT. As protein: CASRQVGDTQYF.

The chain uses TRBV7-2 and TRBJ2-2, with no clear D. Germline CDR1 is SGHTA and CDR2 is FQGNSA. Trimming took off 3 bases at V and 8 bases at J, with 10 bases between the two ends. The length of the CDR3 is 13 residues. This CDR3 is CASSFLGPGELFF. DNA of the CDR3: TGTGCCAGCAGCTTCCTCGGGCCTGGGGAGCTGTTTTTT.

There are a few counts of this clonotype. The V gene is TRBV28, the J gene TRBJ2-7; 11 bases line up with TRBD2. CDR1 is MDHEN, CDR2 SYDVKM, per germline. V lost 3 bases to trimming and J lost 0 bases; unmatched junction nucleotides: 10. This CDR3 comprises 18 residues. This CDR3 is CASSFTLSTSGSSYEQYF. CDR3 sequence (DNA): TGTGCCAGCAGTTTTACCCTCTCAACTAGCGGGAGCTCCTACGAGCAGTACTTC.

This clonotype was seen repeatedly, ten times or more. CDR3 sequence: CASSLGLASSGEQFF. The CDR3 DNA reads as TGTGCCAGCAGCCTGGGACTAGCCTCCTCGGGGGAGCAGTTCTTC. The chain couples TRBV7-9 to TRBJ2-1, with 9 bases matching TRBD2. This CDR3 is built from 15 residues. Germline V gene data show CDR1 as SEHNR and CDR2 as FQNEAQ (reference sequence). With V trimmed by 5 bases and J by 10 bases, 12 bases remained unmatched.

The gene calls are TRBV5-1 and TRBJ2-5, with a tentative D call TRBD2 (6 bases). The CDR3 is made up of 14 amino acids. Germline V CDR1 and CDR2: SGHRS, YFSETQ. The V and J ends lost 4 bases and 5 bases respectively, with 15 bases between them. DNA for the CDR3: TGCGCCAGCAGCATCCGGGACTTACGGGAGACCCAGTACTTC. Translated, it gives CASSIRDLRETQYF. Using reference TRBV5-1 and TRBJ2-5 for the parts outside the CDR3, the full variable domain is KAGVTQTPRYLIKTRGQQVTLSCSPISGHRSVSWYQQTPGQGLQFLFEYFSETQRNKGNFPGRFSGRQFSNSRSEMNVSTLELGDSALYLCASSIRDLRETQYFGPGTRLLVL.

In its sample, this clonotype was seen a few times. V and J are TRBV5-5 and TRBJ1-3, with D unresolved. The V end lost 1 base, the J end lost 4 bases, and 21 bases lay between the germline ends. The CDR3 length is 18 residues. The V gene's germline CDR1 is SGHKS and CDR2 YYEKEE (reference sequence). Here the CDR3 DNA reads TGTGCCAGCAGCTTGTTCAGAGCCTCTCTCTCAGAAGGAAACACCATATATTTT. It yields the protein CASSLFRASLSEGNTIYF.